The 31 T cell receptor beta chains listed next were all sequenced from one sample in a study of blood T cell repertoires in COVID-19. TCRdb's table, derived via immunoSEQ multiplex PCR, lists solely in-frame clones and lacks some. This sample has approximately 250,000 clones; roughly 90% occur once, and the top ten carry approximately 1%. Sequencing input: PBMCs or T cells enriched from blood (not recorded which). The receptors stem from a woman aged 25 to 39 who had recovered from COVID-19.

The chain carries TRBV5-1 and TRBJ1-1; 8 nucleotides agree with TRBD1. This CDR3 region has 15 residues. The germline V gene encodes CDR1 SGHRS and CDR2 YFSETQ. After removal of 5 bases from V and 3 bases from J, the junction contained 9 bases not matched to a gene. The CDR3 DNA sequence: TGCGCCAGCAGACCGACAGGGGCTCAGGACACTGAAGCTTTCTTT. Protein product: CASRPTGAQDTEAFF.

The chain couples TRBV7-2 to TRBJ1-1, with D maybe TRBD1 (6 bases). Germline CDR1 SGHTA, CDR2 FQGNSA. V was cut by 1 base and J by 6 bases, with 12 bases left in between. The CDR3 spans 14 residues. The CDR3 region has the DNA TGTGCCAGCAGCTTAGGGGCAGGGGCAGCTGAAGCTTTCTTT. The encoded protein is CASSLGAGAAEAFF.

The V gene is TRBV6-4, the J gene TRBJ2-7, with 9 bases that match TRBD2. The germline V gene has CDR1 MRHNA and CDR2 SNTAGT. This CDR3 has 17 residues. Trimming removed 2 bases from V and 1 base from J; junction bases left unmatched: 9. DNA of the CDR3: TGTGCCAGCAGTGACAGGTCTGAGCGGGAGGCGTCCTACGAGCAGTACTTC. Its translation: CASSDRSEREASYEQYF.

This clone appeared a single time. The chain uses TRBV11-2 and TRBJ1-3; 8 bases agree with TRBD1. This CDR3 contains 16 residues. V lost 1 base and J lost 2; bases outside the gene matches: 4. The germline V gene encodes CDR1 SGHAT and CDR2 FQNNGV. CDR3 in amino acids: CASSLVVRGPGNTIYF. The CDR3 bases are TGTGCCAGCAGCTTAGTCGTCAGGGGGCCTGGAAACACCATATATTTT.

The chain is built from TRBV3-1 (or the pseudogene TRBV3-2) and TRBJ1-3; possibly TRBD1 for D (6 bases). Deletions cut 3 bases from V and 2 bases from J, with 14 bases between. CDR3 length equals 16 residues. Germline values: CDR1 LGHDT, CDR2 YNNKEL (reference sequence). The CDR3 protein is CASSQDPGHPGNTIYF. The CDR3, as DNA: TGTGCCAGCAGCCAGGACCCGGGACACCCTGGAAACACCATATATTTT.

CDR3 in amino acids: CASSPLQIEAFF. The CDR3 nucleotides read TGTGCCAGCTCACCACTTCAGATTGAAGCTTTCTTT. The chain carries TRBV18 and TRBJ1-1; D unclear. The CDR3 loop spans 12 amino acids. Trimming shortened V by 1 base and J by 7 bases, and 7 bases separated the two germline ends. From germline, CDR1 is KGHSH and CDR2 LQKENI.

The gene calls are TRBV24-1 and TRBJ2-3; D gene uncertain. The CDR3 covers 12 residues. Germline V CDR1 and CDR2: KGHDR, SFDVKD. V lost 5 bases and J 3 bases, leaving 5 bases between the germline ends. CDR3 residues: CATSGATDTQYF. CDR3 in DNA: TGTGCCACCAGTGGCGCGACAGATACGCAGTATTTT.

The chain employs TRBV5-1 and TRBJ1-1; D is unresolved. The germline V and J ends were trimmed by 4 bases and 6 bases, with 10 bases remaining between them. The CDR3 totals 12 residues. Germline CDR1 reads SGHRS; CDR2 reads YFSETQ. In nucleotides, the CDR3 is TGCGCCAGCAGCAGGGAGGGCCCTGAAGCTTTCTTT. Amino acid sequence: CASSREGPEAFF.

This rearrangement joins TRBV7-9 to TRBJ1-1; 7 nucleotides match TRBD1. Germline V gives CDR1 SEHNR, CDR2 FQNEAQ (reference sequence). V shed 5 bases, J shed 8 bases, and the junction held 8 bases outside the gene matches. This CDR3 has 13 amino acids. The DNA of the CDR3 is TGTGCCAGCAGCGGAGGGGGCGGGGGGGAAGCTTTCTTT. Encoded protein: CASSGGGGGEAFF. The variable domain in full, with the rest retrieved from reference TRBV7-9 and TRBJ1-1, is DTGVSQNPRHKITKRGQNVTFRCDPISEHNRLYWYRQTLGQGPEFLTYFQNEAQLEKSRLLSDRFSAERPKGSFSTLEIQRTEQGDSAMYLCASSGGGGGEAFFGQGTRLTVV.

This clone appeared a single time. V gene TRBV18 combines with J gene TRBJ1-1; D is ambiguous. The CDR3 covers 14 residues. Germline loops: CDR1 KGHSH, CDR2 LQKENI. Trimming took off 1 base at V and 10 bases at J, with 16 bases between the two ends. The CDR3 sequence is CASSPLDINSGAFF. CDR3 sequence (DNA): TGTGCCAGCTCACCACTTGATATCAACTCGGGAGCTTTCTTT.

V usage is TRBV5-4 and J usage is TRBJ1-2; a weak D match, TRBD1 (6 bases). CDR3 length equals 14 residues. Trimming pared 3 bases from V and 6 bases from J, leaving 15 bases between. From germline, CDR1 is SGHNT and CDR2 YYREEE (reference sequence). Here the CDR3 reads CASSWSQGMDGYTF. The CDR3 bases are TGTGCCAGCAGCTGGTCACAGGGTATGGATGGCTACACCTTC.

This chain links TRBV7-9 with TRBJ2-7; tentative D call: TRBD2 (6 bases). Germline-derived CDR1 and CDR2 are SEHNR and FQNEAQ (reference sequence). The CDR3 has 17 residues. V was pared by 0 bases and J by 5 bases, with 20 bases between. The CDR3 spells CASSLAELARSGDEQYF. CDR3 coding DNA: TGTGCCAGCAGCTTAGCGGAGTTGGCTCGGTCGGGGGACGAGCAGTACTTC. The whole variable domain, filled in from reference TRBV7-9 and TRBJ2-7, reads DTGVSQNPRHKITKRGQNVTFRCDPISEHNRLYWYRQTLGQGPEFLTYFQNEAQLEKSRLLSDRFSAERPKGSFSTLEIQRTEQGDSAMYLCASSLAELARSGDEQYFGPGTRLTVT.

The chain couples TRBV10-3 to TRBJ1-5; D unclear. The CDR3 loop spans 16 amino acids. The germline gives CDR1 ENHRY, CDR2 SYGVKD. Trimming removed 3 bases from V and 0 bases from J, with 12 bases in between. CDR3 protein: CAISDSSTPSNQPQHF. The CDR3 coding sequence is TGTGCCATCAGTGACAGTTCGACACCTAGCAATCAGCCCCAGCATTTT.

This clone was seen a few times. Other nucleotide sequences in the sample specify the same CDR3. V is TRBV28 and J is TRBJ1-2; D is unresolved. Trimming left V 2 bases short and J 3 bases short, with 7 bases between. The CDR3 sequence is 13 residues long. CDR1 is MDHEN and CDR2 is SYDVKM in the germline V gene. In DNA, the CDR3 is TGTGCCAGCAGTTTAAGCCGTGACTATGGCTACACCTTC. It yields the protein CASSLSRDYGYTF.

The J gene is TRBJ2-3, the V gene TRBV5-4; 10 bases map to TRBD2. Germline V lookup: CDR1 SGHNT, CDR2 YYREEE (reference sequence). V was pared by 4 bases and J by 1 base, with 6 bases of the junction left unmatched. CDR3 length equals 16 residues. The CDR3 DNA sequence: TGTGCCAGCAGCCAAAGCGGGAGGGCAGGCACAGATACGCAGTATTTT. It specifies CASSQSGRAGTDTQYF.

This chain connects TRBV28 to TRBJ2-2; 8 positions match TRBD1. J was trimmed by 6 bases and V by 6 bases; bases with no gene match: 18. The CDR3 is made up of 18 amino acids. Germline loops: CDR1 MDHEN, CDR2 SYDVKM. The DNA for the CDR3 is TGTGCCAGCAGCTCTGCAGTAGGACAGGGATTTTCTCCCGGGGAGCTGTTTTTT. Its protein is CASSSAVGQGFSPGELFF. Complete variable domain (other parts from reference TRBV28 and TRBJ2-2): DVKVTQSSRYLVKRTGEKVFLECVQDMDHENMFWYRQDPGLGLRLIYFSYDVKMKEKGDIPEGYSVSREKKERFSLILESASTNQTSMYLCASSSAVGQGFSPGELFFGEGSRLTVL.

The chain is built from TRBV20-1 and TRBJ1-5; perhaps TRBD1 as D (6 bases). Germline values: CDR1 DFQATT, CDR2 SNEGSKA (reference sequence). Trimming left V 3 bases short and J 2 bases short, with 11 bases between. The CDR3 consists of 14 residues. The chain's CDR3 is CSASGTTGNQPQHF. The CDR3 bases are TGCAGTGCTAGTGGGACAACCGGCAATCAGCCCCAGCATTTT.

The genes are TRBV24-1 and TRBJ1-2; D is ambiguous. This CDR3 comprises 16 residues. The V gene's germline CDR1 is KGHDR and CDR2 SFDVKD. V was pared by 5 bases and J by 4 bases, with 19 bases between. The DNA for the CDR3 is TGTGCCACCAGTGGCTCTAGGTGGGTTTCCGGCTATGGCTACACCTTC. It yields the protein CATSGSRWVSGYGYTF.

CDR3 bases: TGTGCCAGCAGCTTACAATTGACAGGGGAAGCTTTCTTT. It is translated as CASSLQLTGEAFF. The V gene is TRBV13, the J gene TRBJ1-1, with TRBD1 matching over 7 bases. The J segment lost 8 bases and the V segment lost 2 bases, leaving 5 bases of the junction unmatched. Per the germline V gene, CDR1 is PRHDT and CDR2 is FYEKMQ (reference sequence). This CDR3 has 13 amino acids. The whole variable domain, filled in from reference TRBV13 and TRBJ1-1, reads AAGVIQSPRHLIKEKRETATLKCYPIPRHDTVYWYQQGPGQDPQFLISFYEKMQSDKGSIPDRFSAQQFSDYHSELNMSSLELGDSALYFCASSLQLTGEAFFGQGTRLTVV.

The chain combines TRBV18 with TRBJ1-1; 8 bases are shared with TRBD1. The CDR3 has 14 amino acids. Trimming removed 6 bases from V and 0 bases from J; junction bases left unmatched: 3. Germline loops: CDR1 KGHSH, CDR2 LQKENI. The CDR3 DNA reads TGTGCCAGCTCGCAGGACAGGGTGAACACTGAAGCTTTCTTT. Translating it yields CASSQDRVNTEAFF.

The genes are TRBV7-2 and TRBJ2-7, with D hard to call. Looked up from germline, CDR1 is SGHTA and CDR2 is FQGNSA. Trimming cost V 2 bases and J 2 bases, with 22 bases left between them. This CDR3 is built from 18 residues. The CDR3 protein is CASSLRWARYPSTYEQYF. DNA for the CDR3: TGTGCCAGCAGCTTACGTTGGGCCCGCTACCCCTCCACCTACGAGCAGTACTTC. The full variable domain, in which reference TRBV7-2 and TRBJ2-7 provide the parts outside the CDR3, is GAGVSQSPSNKVTEKGKDVELRCDPISGHTALYWYRQSLGQGLEFLIYFQGNSAPDKSGLPSDRFSAERTGGSVSTLTIQRTQQEDSAVYLCASSLRWARYPSTYEQYFGPGTRLTVT.

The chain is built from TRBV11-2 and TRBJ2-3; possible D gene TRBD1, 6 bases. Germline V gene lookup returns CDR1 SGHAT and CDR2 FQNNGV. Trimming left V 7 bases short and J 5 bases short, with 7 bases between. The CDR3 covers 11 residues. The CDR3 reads CASKGEDTQYF. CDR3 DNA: TGTGCCAGCAAGGGGGAAGATACGCAGTATTTT.

The CDR3 DNA follows: TGTGCCAGCAACCCGACAGGGGTGGGGACTGAAGCTTTCTTT. Translation gives CASNPTGVGTEAFF. The chain is built from TRBV2 and TRBJ1-1; TRBD1 aligns across 8 bases. This CDR3 comprises 14 residues. The V and J ends lost 7 bases and 5 bases, in that order; junction bases with no gene match: 9. CDR1 is SNHLY and CDR2 is FYNNEI in the germline V gene.

The CDR3 sequence is CATRGAGIPYEQYF. The DNA of the CDR3 is TGTGCCACCCGGGGGGCGGGAATCCCCTACGAGCAGTACTTC. J is TRBJ2-7 and V is TRBV19, with D possibly being TRBD2 (7 bases). Per germline, CDR1 LNHDA and CDR2 SQIVND (reference sequence). The CDR3 is 14 amino acids. The V and J ends lost 10 bases and 2 bases respectively, with 18 bases between them.

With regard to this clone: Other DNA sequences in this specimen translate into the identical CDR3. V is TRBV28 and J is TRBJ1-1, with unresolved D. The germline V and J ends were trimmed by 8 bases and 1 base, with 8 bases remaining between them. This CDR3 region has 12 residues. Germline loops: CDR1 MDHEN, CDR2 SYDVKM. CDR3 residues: CASGEGNTEAFF. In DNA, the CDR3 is TGTGCCAGCGGGGAGGGGAACACTGAAGCTTTCTTT.

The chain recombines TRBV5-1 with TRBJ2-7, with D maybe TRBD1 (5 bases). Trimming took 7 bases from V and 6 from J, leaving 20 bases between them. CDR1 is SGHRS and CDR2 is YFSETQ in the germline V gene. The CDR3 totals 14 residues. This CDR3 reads CASRPSGLLAEQYF. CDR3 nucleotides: TGCGCCAGCCGCCCCTCAGGGTTATTAGCCGAGCAGTACTTC. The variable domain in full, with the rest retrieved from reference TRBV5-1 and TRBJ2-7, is KAGVTQTPRYLIKTRGQQVTLSCSPISGHRSVSWYQQTPGQGLQFLFEYFSETQRNKGNFPGRFSGRQFSNSRSEMNVSTLELGDSALYLCASRPSGLLAEQYFGPGTRLTVT.

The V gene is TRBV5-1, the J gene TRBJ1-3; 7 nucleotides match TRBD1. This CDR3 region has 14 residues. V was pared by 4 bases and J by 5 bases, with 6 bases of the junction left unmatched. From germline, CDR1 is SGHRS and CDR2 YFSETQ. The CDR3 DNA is TGCGCCAGCAGCCCGGGGACAGTCAGAAACACCATATATTTT. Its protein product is CASSPGTVRNTIYF.

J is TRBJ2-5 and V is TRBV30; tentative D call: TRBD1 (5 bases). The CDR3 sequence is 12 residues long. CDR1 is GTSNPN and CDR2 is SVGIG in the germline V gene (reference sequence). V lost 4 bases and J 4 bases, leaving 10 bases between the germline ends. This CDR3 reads CAWKRGTETQYF. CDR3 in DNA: TGTGCCTGGAAAAGGGGAACAGAGACCCAGTACTTC.

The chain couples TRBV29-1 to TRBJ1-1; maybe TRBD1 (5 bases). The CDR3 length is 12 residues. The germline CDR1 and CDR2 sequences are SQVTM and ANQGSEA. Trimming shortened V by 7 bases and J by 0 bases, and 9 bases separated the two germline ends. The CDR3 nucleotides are TGCAGCGCGACAGTCTTGAACACTGAAGCTTTCTTT. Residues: CSATVLNTEAFF.

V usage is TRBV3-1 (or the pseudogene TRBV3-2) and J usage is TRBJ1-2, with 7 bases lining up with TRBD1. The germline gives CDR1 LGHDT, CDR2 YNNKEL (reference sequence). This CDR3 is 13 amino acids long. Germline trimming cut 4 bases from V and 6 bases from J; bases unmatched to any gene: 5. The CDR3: CASSLTGPDGYTF. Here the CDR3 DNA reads TGTGCCAGCAGCCTGACAGGGCCCGATGGCTACACCTTC.

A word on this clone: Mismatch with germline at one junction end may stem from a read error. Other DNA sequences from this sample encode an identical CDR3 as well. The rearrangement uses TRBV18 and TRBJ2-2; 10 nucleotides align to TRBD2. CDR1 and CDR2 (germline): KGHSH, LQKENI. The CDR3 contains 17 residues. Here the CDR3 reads CASSLLAGAPGTGELFF. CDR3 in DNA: TGTGCCAGTTCACTCCTAGCGGGGGCCCCCGGCACCGGGGAGCTGTTTTTT.